These 17 T cell receptor beta chains share one sample of origin, sequenced in a study of T cell repertoires in cytomegalovirus infection. The antigens of these receptors remain unknown. TCRdb processed the reads anew with MiXCR; each CDR3 protein has one entry. The table lists approximately 770,000 distinct CDR3 sequences, around 29% of them singletons. The source was cultured CD8+ T cells from PBMCs, collected from culture after CMV antigen stimulation. These receptors were collected from a human donor in good health (CMV status not recorded). Some clones in this sample may be carry-over from other donors' samples.

V usage is TRBV7-6 and J usage is TRBJ2-3; 7 bases agree with TRBD1. The CDR3 has 14 residues. J gave up 1 base and V 8 bases, and 6 bases lay outside the gene matches. Germline V gene data show CDR1 as SGHVS and CDR2 as FNYEAQ. As DNA, the CDR3 is TGTGCCAGCGCTACCGGGACAGGCACAGATACGCAGTATTTT. Its translation is CASATGTGTDTQYF.

This clonotype was observed at least ten times. This chain links TRBV7-9 with TRBJ2-7; 9 positions match TRBD2. CDR3 size: 15 residues. In germline, CDR1 is SEHNR, CDR2 FQNEAQ (reference sequence). V shed 1 base and J 4 bases; nucleotides not matched to a gene: 5. The DNA of the CDR3 is TGTGCCAGCAGCTTAGTTTTAGCGGGAGCTTACGAGCAGTACGTC. This encodes CASSLVLAGAYEQYV.

This rearrangement joins TRBV4-3 to TRBJ1-1; D remains ambiguous. Germline V gene data show CDR1 as LGHNA and CDR2 as YSLEER. Trimming shortened V by 0 bases and J by 1 base, and 6 bases separated the two germline ends. CDR3 length: 14 amino acids. In nucleotides, the CDR3 is TGCGCCAGCAGCCAAGAGCCAGAGAACACTGAAGCTTTCTTT. It specifies CASSQEPENTEAFF.

The chain carries TRBV25-1 and TRBJ2-1; 7 bases agree with TRBD2. Germline CDR1 and CDR2: MGHDK and SYGVNS. V trimming: 1 base; J trimming: 5 bases; junction bases outside the gene matches: 8. The length of the CDR3 is 16 residues. This chain's CDR3 is CASSESSGGLNNEQFF. Here the CDR3 DNA reads TGTGCCAGCAGTGAATCATCGGGGGGACTCAACAATGAGCAGTTCTTC.

This clonotype has a handful of counts. The chain employs TRBV6-5 and TRBJ2-4; D ambiguous. CDR3 length: 16 amino acids. CDR1 and CDR2 (germline): MNHEY, SVGAGI. The V gene lost 0 bases and the J gene lost 0 bases, with 9 bases spanning the gap. The DNA of the CDR3 is TGTGCCAGCAGTTACTCGAAAGATATAGCCAAAAACATTCAGTACTTC. Its translation: CASSYSKDIAKNIQYF.

The chain is built from TRBV5-1 and TRBJ1-1; D possibly corresponds to TRBD1 (5 bases). The germline V gene has CDR1 SGHRS and CDR2 YFSETQ. V lost 1 base to trimming and J lost 1 base, with 14 bases between them. This CDR3 region has 16 residues. The CDR3 DNA reads as TGCGCCAGCAGCTTGTGGGGCAGCCTACCGAACACTGAAGCTTTCTTT. Translated: CASSLWGSLPNTEAFF.

The sample holds a few counts of this clonotype. The chain combines TRBV13 with TRBJ2-3, with 7 nucleotides matching TRBD1. Germline V lookup: CDR1 PRHDT, CDR2 FYEKMQ (reference sequence). The CDR3 totals 18 residues. V shed 0 bases and J 2 bases; nucleotides not matched to a gene: 11. The CDR3 loop is CASSLGLTGQPNTDTQYF. The CDR3 DNA reads as TGTGCCAGCAGCTTAGGCCTAACGGGACAGCCCAACACAGATACGCAGTATTTT.

The J gene is TRBJ2-7, the V gene TRBV6-1, with D possibly matching TRBD1 (5 bases). This CDR3 comprises 17 residues. With 1 base removed from V and 0 bases from J, the gap between germline ends came to 16 bases. Per the germline V gene, CDR1 is MNHNS and CDR2 is SASEGT. The CDR3 region has the DNA TGTGCCAGCAGTGAAGATGGGCAGGGTGTACTCTCCTACGAGCAGTACTTC. It codes for CASSEDGQGVLSYEQYF.

This clonotype appeared a few times. The chain has TRBV19 and TRBJ1-4, with 11 bases that match TRBD1. V gave up 6 bases and J gave up 0 bases; unmatched junction bases: 9. From germline, CDR1 is LNHDA and CDR2 SQIVND (reference sequence). The CDR3 has 18 amino acids. This CDR3 is CASRGQGEEGPTNEKLFF. The CDR3 DNA sequence: TGTGCCAGTAGGGGACAGGGGGAAGAAGGCCCAACTAATGAAAAACTGTTTTTT.

As for this clonotype: A single base separates this from a much larger clone, so it may be a read error. This rearrangement joins TRBV9 to TRBJ2-6; D remains unclear. This CDR3 region has 14 residues. V shed 5 bases and J shed 0 bases, with 6 bases lying between them. Germline V gives CDR1 SGDLS, CDR2 YYNGEE. CDR3 sequence: CASRAYSGANVLTF. The DNA of the CDR3 is TGTGCCAGCAGGGCTTACTCTGGGGCCAACGTCCTGACTTTC.

This chain joins TRBV20-1 and TRBJ1-5; D call uncertain. The CDR3 covers 14 residues. V lost 6 bases and J 4 bases, leaving 16 bases between the germline ends. Germline V lookup: CDR1 DFQATT, CDR2 SNEGSKA (reference sequence). CDR3 amino acids: CSALETVGNQPQHF. DNA for the CDR3: TGCAGTGCCCTAGAGACGGTGGGAAATCAGCCCCAGCATTTT.

This chain connects TRBV29-1 to TRBJ1-2; D is unresolved. The ends were cut back, 4 bases at V and 8 bases at J, with 26 bases in the middle. Germline V gene data show CDR1 as SQVTM and CDR2 as ANQGSEA. This CDR3 is built from 16 residues. CDR3: CSVVTGRAQESMGYTF. The DNA of the CDR3 is TGCAGCGTTGTGACCGGTCGGGCCCAGGAGAGTATGGGCTACACCTTC.

V is TRBV12-3 or TRBV12-4 and J is TRBJ1-5; 8 nucleotides align to TRBD1. The CDR3 is 16 amino acids. Trimming at V came to 4 bases and at J to 11 bases, leaving 16 bases not matched to a gene. The CDR3: CASSSKAGTGLSAQHF. In nucleotides, the CDR3 is TGTGCCAGCAGTTCCAAAGCGGGGACAGGCCTCTCGGCCCAGCATTTT.

V is TRBV6-1 and J is TRBJ2-2, with D possibly being TRBD1 (6 bases). Germline V gene data show CDR1 as MNHNS and CDR2 as SASEGT. This CDR3 spans 16 amino acids. The V end was cut by 5 bases, the J end by 4 bases, with 17 bases between. CDR3 amino acids: CASSSSTGWGTGELFF. CDR3 DNA: TGTGCCAGCAGTTCTTCTACAGGGTGGGGCACCGGGGAGCTGTTTTTT.

A few counts support this clonotype. This chain joins TRBV6-1 and TRBJ2-1; perhaps TRBD1 as D (6 bases). This CDR3 spans 19 amino acids. V shed 5 bases and J shed 6 bases, with 29 bases lying between them. Germline CDR1 is MNHNS and CDR2 is SASEGT. The CDR3 region has the DNA TGTGCCAGCAGTCCCCCCCGCCCGGGACAAATTTTTCATATCAATGAGCAGTTCTTC. Encoded protein: CASSPPRPGQIFHINEQFF.

The gene calls are TRBV23-1 and TRBJ2-3; 14 bases align to TRBD2. TRBV23-1 is treated as an ORF (open reading frame) with a function not yet certain. With 5 bases clipped from V and 9 bases from J, the junction kept 7 bases outside the gene matches. The CDR3 extends over 15 amino acids. DNA for the CDR3: TGCGCCAGCAGTGTGACTAGCGGGGGGGTATTAACGCAGTATTTT. This sequence encodes CASSVTSGGVLTQYF.

This clonotype has a handful of counts. This chain uses TRBV6-2 or TRBV6-3 with TRBJ2-1, with a weak D call TRBD1 (5 bases). Germline CDR1 is MNHEY and CDR2 is SVGEGT. The CDR3 has 13 amino acids. V shed 2 bases and J shed 6 bases, with 8 bases lying between them. The CDR3 loop reads CASSYPQGNEQFF. CDR3 bases: TGTGCCAGCAGTTACCCCCAGGGCAATGAGCAGTTCTTC.